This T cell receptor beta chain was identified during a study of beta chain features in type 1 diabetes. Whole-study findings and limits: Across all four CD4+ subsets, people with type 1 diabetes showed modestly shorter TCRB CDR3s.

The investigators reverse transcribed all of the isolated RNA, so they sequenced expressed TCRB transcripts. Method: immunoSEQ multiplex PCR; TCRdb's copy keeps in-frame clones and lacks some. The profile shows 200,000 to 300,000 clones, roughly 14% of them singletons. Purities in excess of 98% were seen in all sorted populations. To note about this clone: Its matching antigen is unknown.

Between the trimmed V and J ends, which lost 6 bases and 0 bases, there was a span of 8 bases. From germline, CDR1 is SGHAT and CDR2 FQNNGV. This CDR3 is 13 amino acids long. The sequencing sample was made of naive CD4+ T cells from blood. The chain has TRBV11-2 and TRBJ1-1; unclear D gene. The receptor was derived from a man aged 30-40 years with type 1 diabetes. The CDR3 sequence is CASSPRLNTEAFF. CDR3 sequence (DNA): TGTGCCAGCAGTCCGAGGCTGAACACTGAAGCTTTCTTT.